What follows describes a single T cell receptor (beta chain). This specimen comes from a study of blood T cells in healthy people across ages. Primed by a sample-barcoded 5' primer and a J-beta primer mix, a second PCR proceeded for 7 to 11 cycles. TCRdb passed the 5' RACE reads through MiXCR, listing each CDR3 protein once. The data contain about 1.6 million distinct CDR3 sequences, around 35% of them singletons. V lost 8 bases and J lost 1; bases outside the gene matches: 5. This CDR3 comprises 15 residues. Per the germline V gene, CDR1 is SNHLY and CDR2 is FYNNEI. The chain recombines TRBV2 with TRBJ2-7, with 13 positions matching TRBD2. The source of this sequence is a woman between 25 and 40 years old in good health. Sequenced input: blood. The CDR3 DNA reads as TGTGCCAGCGGACTAGCGGGAGTGACGTCCTACGAGCAGTACTTC. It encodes CASGLAGVTSYEQYF.